What follows are 18 T cell receptor beta chains derived from one specimen sequenced in a study of identical twins (dated by TCRdb to the mid-2010s). The library was made by 5' RACE. Sequencing instrument: Illumina HiSeq 2000. TCRdb took the public reads, trimmed them with fastp at Q25, ran MiXCR for clone calling and kept in-frame beta chains. CDR3 protein duplicates are merged, each entry listing the most common genes and DNA. Across this sample there are 400,000 to 650,000 distinct CDR3 sequences, with around 20% seen only once. The ten largest clonotypes hold about 0.91% of the sample. This sample was shared with a second study, whose subject was T cells expressing NK-cell markers.

Sequenced sample: CD4+ T cells sorted from blood. Receptor source: a woman in her late teens or twenties in good health.

This clonotype has more than one count but fewer than ten. This chain links TRBV7-6 with TRBJ2-3; 12 bases are a match to TRBD2. Germline trimming cut 1 base from V and 14 bases from J; bases unmatched to any gene: 4. CDR1 is SGHVS, CDR2 FNYEAQ, per germline. The CDR3 has 13 residues. The CDR3 bases are TGTGCCAGCAGCTTAGAGACTAGCGGGAGTACGTATTTT. It is translated as CASSLETSGSTYF. The full variable domain, its missing parts supplied by reference TRBV7-6 and TRBJ2-3, is GAGVSQSPRYKVTKRGQDVALRCDPISGHVSLYWYRQALGQGPEFLTYFNYEAQQDKSGLPNDRFSAERPEGSISTLTIQRTEQRDSAMYRCASSLETSGSTYFGPGTRLTVL.

The V call is TRBV4-2, the J call TRBJ2-1, with 13 bases matching TRBD2. The CDR3 is 16 residues long. Germline CDR1 and CDR2: LGHNA and YNFKEQ. V lost 4 bases, J lost 5 bases, and 5 bases stayed unmatched. As DNA, the CDR3 is TGTGCCAGCAGCCCCGGGACTAGCGGGATTGACAATGAGCAGTTCTTC. Translated, it gives CASSPGTSGIDNEQFF.

This clonotype was observed a few times. V is TRBV5-1 and J is TRBJ2-6, with D perhaps TRBD1 (6 bases). Trimming left V 4 bases short and J 2 bases short, with 13 bases between. The CDR3 has 16 amino acids. From germline, CDR1 is SGHRS and CDR2 YFSETQ. The CDR3 coding sequence is TGCGCCAGCAGCCAATTAACAGGGACTGGGGCCAACGTCCTGACTTTC. Protein: CASSQLTGTGANVLTF. The complete variable domain, with remaining parts taken from reference TRBV5-1 and TRBJ2-6, reads KAGVTQTPRYLIKTRGQQVTLSCSPISGHRSVSWYQQTPGQGLQFLFEYFSETQRNKGNFPGRFSGRQFSNSRSEMNVSTLELGDSALYLCASSQLTGTGANVLTFGAGSRLTVL.

This clonotype was detected ten times or more. The chain is built from TRBV12-3 or TRBV12-4 and TRBJ1-5; 7 bases are shared with TRBD1. This CDR3 comprises 15 residues. V dropped 2 bases and J dropped 2; count of bases not matched to a gene: 3. The CDR3 bases are TGTGCCAGCAGTTTATCAGGACAGGGCAATCAGCCCCAGCATTTT. Residues: CASSLSGQGNQPQHF.

The chain has TRBV5-1 and TRBJ2-3; 7 bases match TRBD2. Germline trimming cut 2 bases from V and 0 bases from J; bases unmatched to any gene: 3. CDR1 and CDR2 from the germline V gene are SGHRS and YFSETQ. This CDR3 comprises 15 residues. This CDR3 is CASSLTSVSTDTQYF. The CDR3 DNA follows: TGCGCCAGCAGCTTAACTAGCGTAAGCACAGATACGCAGTATTTT. Drawing the rest from reference TRBV5-1 and TRBJ2-3, the complete variable domain is KAGVTQTPRYLIKTRGQQVTLSCSPISGHRSVSWYQQTPGQGLQFLFEYFSETQRNKGNFPGRFSGRQFSNSRSEMNVSTLELGDSALYLCASSLTSVSTDTQYFGPGTRLTVL.

In its sample, this clonotype was seen a few times. The chain joins TRBV20-1 to TRBJ1-2, with D tentatively TRBD1 (5 bases). Germline V gene lookup returns CDR1 DFQATT and CDR2 SNEGSKA (reference sequence). CDR3 length equals 14 residues. Trimming removed 5 bases at V and 0 bases at J, with 13 bases between. The DNA of the CDR3 is TGCAGTGCTTCGGGACTCAAAGCTAACTATGGCTACACCTTC. Its protein product is CSASGLKANYGYTF.

The chain carries TRBV20-1 and TRBJ2-5, with D unclear. V lost 0 bases to trimming and J lost 5 bases, with 13 bases between them. The CDR3 length is 14 residues. CDR1 and CDR2 from the germline V gene are DFQATT and SNEGSKA (reference sequence). The chain's CDR3 is CSAREAFLGETQYF. CDR3 nucleotides: TGCAGTGCTAGAGAGGCCTTTCTCGGGGAGACCCAGTACTTC.

Worth noting for this clonotype: Because the CDR3's place on the DNA is in doubt, the DNA is left out and the CDR3 is given as listed by TCRdb. V and J are TRBV12-3 or TRBV12-4 and TRBJ2-3. A total of 12 residues make up the CDR3, ends included. CDR3 residues: CASSFLADTQYF.

V gene TRBV18 combines with J gene TRBJ1-1, with D perhaps TRBD1 (6 bases). The germline V gene has CDR1 KGHSH and CDR2 LQKENI. Between the trimmed V and J ends, which lost 3 bases and 3 bases, there was a span of 11 bases. The CDR3 totals 14 residues. The CDR3: CASSPGHGDTEAFF. DNA of the CDR3: TGTGCCAGCTCACCGGGACATGGGGACACTGAAGCTTTCTTT.

This clonotype was seen a few times. The rearrangement joins TRBV6-5 to TRBJ2-7; unclear D gene. The V and J ends lost 2 bases and 4 bases respectively, with 18 bases between them. Germline CDR1 is MNHEY and CDR2 is SVGAGI. This CDR3 spans 16 amino acids. CDR3 DNA sequence: TGTGCCAGCAGTTACGGGGAAATGACCTTCGGGTACGAGCAGTACTTC. It yields the protein CASSYGEMTFGYEQYF.

V and J are TRBV12-3 or TRBV12-4 and TRBJ2-5; TRBD1 matches at 9 bases. V dropped 5 bases and J dropped 4; count of bases not matched to a gene: 5. The CDR3 consists of 14 residues. CDR3 DNA: TGTGCCAGCAGTGAGGGACAGGGCCGAGAGACCCAGTACTTC. This encodes CASSEGQGRETQYF.

This clonotype has just a few counts. The chain uses TRBV7-2 and TRBJ2-3; D is uncertain. CDR1 is SGHTA, CDR2 FQGNSA, per germline. Trimming removed 1 base from V and 2 bases from J, with 4 bases in between. CDR3 size: 13 residues. The CDR3 bases are TGTGCCAGCAGCTTAGAGGTCACAGATACGCAGTATTTT. Translated: CASSLEVTDTQYF.

The gene calls are TRBV18 and TRBJ1-1; D possibly corresponds to TRBD1 (6 bases). CDR1 and CDR2 (germline): KGHSH, LQKENI. The CDR3 is 15 amino acids. Trimming left V 3 bases short and J 4 bases short, with 15 bases between. CDR3 sequence (DNA): TGTGCCAGCTCACCGCAGAGCAGGGGTGGCACTGAAGCTTTCTTT. Translated, it gives CASSPQSRGGTEAFF.

This clonotype was seen only a few times. The chain couples TRBV12-3 or TRBV12-4 to TRBJ1-2; D gene uncertain. The CDR3 spans 13 residues. With 5 bases removed from V and 8 bases from J, the gap between germline ends came to 15 bases. The CDR3 reads CASSPLRGGGYTF. CDR3 DNA sequence: TGTGCCAGCAGTCCCTTACGTGGTGGGGGCTACACCTTC.

The genes are TRBV20-1 and TRBJ1-1, with D perhaps TRBD1 (5 bases). V lost 6 bases to trimming and J lost 4 bases, with 18 bases between them. CDR1 is DFQATT, CDR2 SNEGSKA, per germline (reference sequence). The CDR3 runs 14 residues. CDR3 in DNA: TGCAGTGCCAGCAGCTTGGGGCGGGCCACTGAAGCTTTCTTT. It translates to CSASSLGRATEAFF.

This clonotype was counted between two and nine times. The chain links TRBV4-3 to TRBJ1-1, with D unclear. Trimming removed 0 bases from V and 7 bases from J, with 12 bases in between. Germline CDR1 and CDR2: LGHNA and YSLEER. This CDR3 contains 14 residues. The CDR3 DNA sequence: TGCGCCAGCAGCCAAGAATTTGGGCAGTTTGAAGCTTTCTTT. Translation: CASSQEFGQFEAFF.

The genes are TRBV7-7 and TRBJ2-5; 14 bases line up with TRBD2. Unmatched junction bases numbered 6, after V lost 5 bases and J lost 4 bases. The germline V gene encodes CDR1 SSHAT and CDR2 FNYEAQ (reference sequence). CDR3 length: 16 residues. The CDR3 loop is CASSARLAGGTETQYF. CDR3 DNA: TGTGCCAGCAGCGCCCGACTAGCGGGAGGGACAGAGACCCAGTACTTC. Looking up the rest from reference TRBV7-7 and TRBJ2-5 gives the full variable domain: GAGVSQSPRYKVTKRGQDVTLRCDPISSHATLYWYQQALGQGPEFLTYFNYEAQPDKSGLPSDRFSAERPEGSISTLTIQRTEQRDSAMYRCASSARLAGGTETQYFGPGTRLLVL.

This clonotype was seen many times. The chain is built from TRBV15 and TRBJ2-5; D is possibly TRBD2 (5 bases). The CDR3 loop spans 12 amino acids. Germline values: CDR1 LNHNV, CDR2 YYDKDF (reference sequence). V lost 6 bases and J 5 bases, leaving 10 bases between the germline ends. CDR3 DNA sequence: TGTGCCACCAGTCGAGGGCGGGAGACCCAGTACTTC. This encodes CATSRGRETQYF.